Listed here are 23 T cell receptor beta chains from one sample, sequenced in a study of T-cell memory formation after mild COVID-19 (dated by TCRdb to about 2021). The library was prepared using 5' RACE. The reads were generated on an Illumina NovaSeq 6000. TCRdb reran the public reads through fastp at Q25 and MiXCR, keeping productive beta chains. Records with the same CDR3 protein are collapsed into one entry carrying the most frequent genes and DNA. This sample is represented by over 500,000 distinct CDR3 sequences; around 15% of them were singletons. The ten biggest clones cover just over 8% of the sample. The sample consisted of PBMCs or a T cell subset sorted from them (not recorded which). The receptors were sampled from an adult woman who had mild COVID-19 (a few samples of this study predate the infection). The sample titles of this study are shuffled in the database, so cell type and time point are left out; the donor was told from shared clones.

This clonotype showed up just a few times. The gene calls are TRBV5-1 and TRBJ2-7; a possible D gene is TRBD2 (5 bases). Trimming pared 5 bases from V and 5 bases from J, leaving 14 bases between. The germline CDR1 and CDR2 sequences are SGHRS and YFSETQ. The CDR3 extends over 13 amino acids. CDR3 loop: CASRSGPTNEQYF. The CDR3 nucleotides read TGCGCCAGCAGGAGCGGACCCACCAACGAGCAGTACTTC.

The CDR3 DNA sequence: TGTGCCAGCAGTTTTGGAGGTCAGCCCCAGCATTTT. Translation gives CASSFGGQPQHF. V and J are TRBV12-3 or TRBV12-4 and TRBJ1-5, with unresolved D. The CDR3 is made up of 12 amino acids. Trimming left V 3 bases short and J 6 bases short, with 6 bases between.

The chain links TRBV4-1 to TRBJ2-4; TRBD2 matches at 7 bases. V dropped 0 bases and J dropped 0; count of bases not matched to a gene: 5. Germline values: CDR1 MGHRA, CDR2 YSYEKL. The CDR3 runs to 17 residues. The CDR3 DNA is TGCGCCAGCAGCCAAGAGGGGGGGACGGTAGCCAAAAACATTCAGTACTTC. Residues: CASSQEGGTVAKNIQYF.

This clonotype was found many times. The chain carries TRBV9 and TRBJ2-3, with 8 bases identical to TRBD2. V lost 1 base, J lost 2 bases, and 3 bases stayed unmatched. Germline V gene sequence: CDR1 SGDLS, CDR2 YYNGEE. CDR3 length: 15 amino acids. CDR3 coding DNA: TGTGCCAGCAGCGTACGGGGGGGCCCCACAGATACGCAGTATTTT. It yields the protein CASSVRGGPTDTQYF.

This clonotype was observed a handful of times. CDR3 region: CSVRTGSTYEQYF. The DNA for the CDR3 is TGCAGCGTCAGGACAGGGTCAACCTACGAGCAGTACTTC. This chain joins TRBV29-1 and TRBJ2-7, with 8 bases aligning to TRBD1. CDR1 is SQVTM and CDR2 is ANQGSEA in the germline V gene. The CDR3 has 13 residues. The V segment lost 6 bases and the J segment 2 bases; nucleotides outside the gene matches: 6.

This clonotype turned up a few times. J is TRBJ1-1 and V is TRBV4-2; tentatively, D is TRBD1 (6 bases). CDR3 length: 15 amino acids. V lost 0 bases and J 5 bases, leaving 13 bases between the germline ends. Germline V CDR1 and CDR2: LGHNA, YNFKEQ. The DNA of the CDR3 is TGTGCCAGCAGCCAAGATTCCGGGGGCTTTACTGAAGCTTTCTTT. It is translated as CASSQDSGGFTEAFF.

Only one count was recorded for this clonotype. This rearrangement joins TRBV5-1 to TRBJ2-5; 15 bases are a match to TRBD2. Per germline, CDR1 SGHRS and CDR2 YFSETQ. The CDR3 has 17 amino acids. Unmatched junction bases numbered 5, after V lost 3 bases and J lost 2 bases. In DNA, the CDR3 is TGCGCCAGCAGCTCAGGGACTAGCGGGAGGCAGCAAGAGACCCAGTACTTC. Translation: CASSSGTSGRQQETQYF.

This clonotype turned up a few times. This chain connects TRBV7-9 to TRBJ1-2, with a possible D match to TRBD1 (5 bases). There are 12 residues in the CDR3. V was pared by 7 bases and J by 7 bases, with 13 bases between. The germline V gene encodes CDR1 SEHNR and CDR2 FQNEAQ (reference sequence). For the CDR3, the DNA is TGTGCCAGCAACCCGGGGGAATCTGGCTACACCTTC. It translates to CASNPGESGYTF.

This clonotype has ten or more counts. The chain joins TRBV7-2 to TRBJ2-7; possible D gene TRBD2, 5 bases. CDR1 is SGHTA and CDR2 is FQGNSA in the germline V gene. The CDR3 length is 15 residues. Trimming removed 3 bases at V and 0 bases at J, with 12 bases between. The CDR3 reads CASSFGLGSSYEQYF. CDR3 bases: TGTGCCAGCAGCTTCGGACTGGGAAGCTCCTACGAGCAGTACTTC.

The chain carries TRBV12-3 or TRBV12-4 and TRBJ2-3, with TRBD2 as a possible D gene (5 bases). Between the trimmed V and J ends, which lost 6 bases and 1 base, there was a span of 11 bases. The CDR3 contains 14 residues. The CDR3 loop reads CASRTLAGTDTQYF. The CDR3 nucleotides are TGTGCCAGCAGGACCCTAGCAGGCACAGATACGCAGTATTTT.

The chain links TRBV12-3 or TRBV12-4 to TRBJ1-1, with 7 bases matching TRBD1. Germline trimming cut 3 bases from V and 7 bases from J; bases unmatched to any gene: 5. CDR3 length: 13 amino acids. In DNA form, the CDR3 reads TGTGCCAGCAGTTTCATCAGGGGGTTTGAAGCTTTCTTT. Amino acid sequence: CASSFIRGFEAFF.

This clonotype was seen a few times. The chain carries TRBV9 and TRBJ2-7; D is unresolved. The V gene's germline CDR1 is SGDLS and CDR2 YYNGEE. V gave up 2 bases and J gave up 5 bases, with 8 bases separating them. The CDR3 covers 12 residues. The CDR3 DNA is TGTGCCAGCAGCGTCGGCAGCCACGAGCAGTACTTC. Translated, it gives CASSVGSHEQYF. Variable domain in full (rest from reference TRBV9 and TRBJ2-7): DSGVTQTPKHLITATGQRVTLRCSPRSGDLSVYWYQQSLDQGLQFLIQYYNGEERAKGNILERFSAQQFPDLHSELNLSSLELGDSALYFCASSVGSHEQYFGPGTRLTVT.

The CDR3 loop reads CASSQGQPVSSYEQYF. The CDR3 nucleotides are TGCGCCAGCAGCCAAGGACAGCCCGTCAGCTCCTACGAGCAGTACTTC. The V gene is TRBV4-1, the J gene TRBJ2-7, with D possibly matching TRBD1 (5 bases). V was shortened by 1 base and J by 0 bases, with 13 bases between the two germline ends. In germline, CDR1 is MGHRA, CDR2 YSYEKL. CDR3 size: 16 residues.

This chain connects TRBV12-3 or TRBV12-4 to TRBJ1-1; the match to TRBD1 covers 10 bases. The V segment lost 5 bases and the J segment 3 bases; nucleotides outside the gene matches: 3. CDR3 length equals 14 residues. CDR3: CASSGQGVDTEAFF. CDR3 bases: TGTGCCAGCAGTGGACAGGGGGTCGACACTGAAGCTTTCTTT.

This clonotype came up many times. V is TRBV19 and J is TRBJ2-5, with 9 bases lining up with TRBD2. CDR1 and CDR2 (germline): LNHDA, SQIVND (reference sequence). Germline trimming cut 3 bases from V and 5 bases from J; bases unmatched to any gene: 7. The length of the CDR3 is 15 residues. CDR3 nucleotide sequence: TGTGCCAGTAGTATGCCGGGACTAGCCTCGGAGACCCAGTACTTC. Residues: CASSMPGLASETQYF.

In its sample, this clonotype was seen a few times. The chain has TRBV18 and TRBJ2-3; possibly TRBD1 for D (6 bases). V gave up 3 bases and J gave up 2 bases, with 12 bases separating them. The length of the CDR3 is 15 residues. Germline V CDR1 and CDR2: KGHSH, LQKENI. The CDR3 region has the DNA TGTGCCAGCTCACCTCGGGACACCGCCACAGATACGCAGTATTTT. Its protein product is CASSPRDTATDTQYF.

For this clonotype: An end of the junction does not agree with germline; a read error may underlie this. This chain uses TRBV29-1 with TRBJ2-3; D tentatively fits TRBD1 or TRBD2 (5 bases each). This CDR3 is 14 amino acids long. The germline CDR1 and CDR2 sequences are SQVTM and ANQGSEA. The CDR3 loop is CSVEPSGSSDPQYF. The CDR3 DNA sequence: TGCAGCGTTGAGCCGTCAGGGAGTTCAGATCCGCAGTATTTT.

The genes are TRBV5-1 and TRBJ1-1; D call uncertain. V lost 4 bases, J lost 1 base, and 14 bases lay in between. The CDR3 is 15 amino acids. In germline, CDR1 is SGHRS, CDR2 YFSETQ. The CDR3 is CASSRNPFTNTEAFF. The CDR3 bases are TGCGCCAGCAGCCGCAACCCCTTCACGAACACTGAAGCTTTCTTT.

The J gene is TRBJ2-3, the V gene TRBV5-1, with 11 nucleotides matching TRBD2. This CDR3 is built from 15 residues. V was pared by 3 bases and J by 6 bases, with 6 bases of the junction left unmatched. Germline-derived CDR1 and CDR2 are SGHRS and YFSETQ. Here the CDR3 DNA reads TGCGCCAGCAGCTCCTTAGCGGGAGGGGGTGATACGCAGTATTTT. Its translation: CASSSLAGGGDTQYF.

The chain combines TRBV6-5 with TRBJ2-7, with 9 bases fitting TRBD1. The CDR3 has 13 residues. Germline values: CDR1 MNHEY, CDR2 SVGAGI. The V and J ends lost 4 bases and 5 bases, in that order; junction bases with no gene match: 3. The CDR3 DNA reads as TGTGCCAGCAGTTGGACAGGGGTCCACGAGCAGTACTTC. The encoded protein is CASSWTGVHEQYF.

This clonotype was observed a handful of times. At one end the junction does not follow the germline gene, possibly because of a read error. The gene calls are TRBV6-2 or TRBV6-3 and TRBJ2-3; 11 nucleotides match TRBD2. From germline, CDR1 is MNHEY and CDR2 SVGEGT. The length of the CDR3 is 15 residues. As DNA, the CDR3 is TGTGCCAGCAGACTAGCGGGAGAGCTCACATATACGCAGTATTTT. Protein sequence: CASRLAGELTYTQYF.

Written as DNA, the CDR3 is TGTGCCAGCAGCTTAGGAGAGCATCTCCAGCATTTT. It yields the protein CASSLGEHLQHF. The V gene is TRBV7-9, the J gene TRBJ1-5; D is unresolved. Germline V gene data show CDR1 as SEHNR and CDR2 as FQNEAQ (reference sequence). Trimming pared 1 base from V and 12 bases from J, leaving 10 bases between. This CDR3 region has 12 residues.

This clonotype was picked up a small number of times. The chain uses TRBV24-1 and TRBJ1-3, with unresolved D. There are 13 residues in the CDR3. Germline CDR1 and CDR2: KGHDR and SFDVKD. Trimming stripped 7 bases from V and 0 bases from J, with 6 bases between. CDR3 sequence reads: CATRRSSGNTIYF. Written as DNA, the CDR3 is TGTGCCACCAGACGCAGCTCTGGAAACACCATATATTTT.